This T cell receptor beta chain was sequenced for a study of T cell responses to AZD1222 COVID-19 vaccine listed by TCRdb under 2021. A note on the overall study: A total of more than 230 trial participants underwent TCR sequencing, of whom some 210 received two doses of AZD1222 and approximately 25 received two doses of the MenACWY control vaccine. Trial participants were enrolled by age into subgroups of 18-55, 56-69 and 70-plus years, and around 150, 29 and 61 TCR-sequenced participants, respectively, were included in these subgroups.

About this clone: There is no known antigen for this receptor. Base qualities are not provided; no much larger clone lies one nucleotide away.

The CDR3 goes from the cysteine to the phenylalanine over 10 residues. Just the 30-base CDR3 DNA is kept, in frame starting at base 1. V is shortened by 3 bases, J by 6 bases, and the region joining them spans 2 bases. For CDR1 and CDR2, the germline V gene lists MDHEN and SYDVKM. The investigation overall reported the following: After two AZD1222 doses, spike-specific TCR breadth and depth were significantly higher than at day 0 and than in MenACWY recipients. Only five or six AZD1222 recipients were SARS-CoV-2 seropositive at baseline, limiting conclusions about previously exposed vaccinees. Because no day 14 peak-response samples were available, repertoires were characterized only after the peak T cell response. Most participants were white British and females outnumbered males, and the authors suggested that clonal diversity may have been underestimated. Vaccine-associated CD4 TCRs spanned the whole spike protein, with dominant responses in regions 160-218 and 743-854. In the small 56-69-year group, the increase in depth fell short of significance, most likely because of low power. Reportedly, close to half of the unique spike-specific TCRs recognized epitopes lying outside the regions that are mutated in the B.1.351 and B.1.1.7 variants.

The CDR3 regions of human TCRbeta chains were subjected to immunosequencing. The paper's data handling went like this. TCRs in the repertoires were matched against a reference library of SARS-CoV-2-specific TCRs that had been generated with the MIRA antigen-specificity platform. Breadth was defined as the fraction of unique TCRs that were SARS-CoV-2-associated. Depth was defined as the fraction of total T cells that were SARS-CoV-2-associated. Using the MIRA data, every spike-specific TCR was mapped to the spike region that the TCR reacted to and assigned to either a CD4 or a CD8 class. Log10-transformed breadth and depth values were compared by one-way ANOVA with Sidak's multiple comparisons tests. TCRdb obtained this table from immuneACCESS and retained in-frame rearrangements with V and J assigned. These tables miss some clones; where compared with another copy, unresolved V genes account for less than half of the shortfall, and the remainder is unexplained. V, J and clone size are those of that table, while D and trimming were read from the DNA. Within this sample are about 56,000 clones, with 60% to 80% of them counted one time only. The ten largest make up 5% of the sample.

The time point label on this specimen signifies: about 28 days (+/-7) after the second vaccine dose. AZD1222 recipients with second doses at about 4 weeks or about 12 weeks were pooled, because spike-specific TCR depth and breadth did not differ between schedules. Vaccinee samples came from UK trials COV001 and COV002, including a single-blind randomized controlled phase 2/3 trial of AZD1222 (ChAdOx1 nCoV-19) in healthy adults. Trial participant PBMC samples were collected at day 0 and day 28 after the second dose for TCRbeta chain sequencing. Recombination connected TRBV28 to TRBJ1-2; no D gene can be assigned with confidence. The source was peripheral blood, collected 28 days after the second AZD1222 dose. The clonotype comes from an adult who received the AZD1222 COVID-19 vaccine. The sequenced DNA: TGTGCCAGCAGTTTTAATGGCTACACCTTC. Translation gives CASSFNGYTF.